This TCR beta chain was documented in a study of prognosis after radiotherapy for stage I lung cancer. Across the whole study: Among the enrolled patients, fourteen had newly diagnosed primary stage I lung tumors, while five or six had oligometastatic NSCLC following surgical resection of the primary tumor. Study results and caveats: The tumor specificity of expanded TCR clones remained undetermined. The number of unique TCR clones went down after stereotactic body radiation therapy, with a median of roughly 10,000 versus 7,000. Lower values of Shannon entropy after stereotactic body radiation therapy were seen in patients who developed distant metastases.

The sample holds many counts of this clonotype. What it binds is not known. TCR beta CDR3 amplification from genomic DNA was performed by two-round multiplex PCR. Primers were specific to each TRBV and TRBJ gene in first-round PCR. Each CDR3 protein gets one entry after TCRdb re-called the multiplex PCR reads with MiXCR. The sample yields about 59,000 distinct CDR3 sequences, approximately 26% seen once. This material consisted of PBMCs, taken before or after stereotactic body radiation therapy (not recorded which). The sequence came from a donor at least 50 years old with non-small cell lung cancer.

CDR3 amino acids: CAWRGPEQGAYEQYF. The CDR3 region has the DNA TGTGCCTGGAGGGGACCCGAGCAGGGTGCCTACGAGCAGTACTTC. The V and J genes are TRBV30 and TRBJ2-7; D is tentatively TRBD1 or TRBD2 (5 bases each). Trimming took off 3 bases at V and 2 bases at J, with 17 bases between the two ends. This CDR3 is 15 amino acids long. Germline V lookup: CDR1 GTSNPN, CDR2 SVGIG (reference sequence). Full variable domain (rest looked up from reference TRBV30 and TRBJ2-7): SQTIHQWPATLVQPVGSPLSLECTVEGTSNPNLYWYRQAAGRGLQLLFYSVGIGQISSEVPQNLSASRPQDRQFILSSKKLLLSDSGFYLCAWRGPEQGAYEQYFGPGTRLTVT.